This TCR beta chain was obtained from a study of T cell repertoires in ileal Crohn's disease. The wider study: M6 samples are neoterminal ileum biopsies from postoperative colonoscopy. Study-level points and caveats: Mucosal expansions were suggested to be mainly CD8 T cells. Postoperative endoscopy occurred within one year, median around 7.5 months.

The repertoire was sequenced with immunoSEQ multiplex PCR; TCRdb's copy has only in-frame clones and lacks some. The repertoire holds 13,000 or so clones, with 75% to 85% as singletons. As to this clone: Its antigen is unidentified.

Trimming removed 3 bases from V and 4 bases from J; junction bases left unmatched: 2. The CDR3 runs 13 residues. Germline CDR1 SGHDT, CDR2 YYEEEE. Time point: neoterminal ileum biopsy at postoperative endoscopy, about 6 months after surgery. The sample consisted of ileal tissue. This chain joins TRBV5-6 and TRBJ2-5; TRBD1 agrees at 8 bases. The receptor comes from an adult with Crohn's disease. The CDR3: CASSSDRVETQYF. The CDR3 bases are TGTGCCAGCAGCTCGGACAGGGTAGAGACCCAGTACTTC.